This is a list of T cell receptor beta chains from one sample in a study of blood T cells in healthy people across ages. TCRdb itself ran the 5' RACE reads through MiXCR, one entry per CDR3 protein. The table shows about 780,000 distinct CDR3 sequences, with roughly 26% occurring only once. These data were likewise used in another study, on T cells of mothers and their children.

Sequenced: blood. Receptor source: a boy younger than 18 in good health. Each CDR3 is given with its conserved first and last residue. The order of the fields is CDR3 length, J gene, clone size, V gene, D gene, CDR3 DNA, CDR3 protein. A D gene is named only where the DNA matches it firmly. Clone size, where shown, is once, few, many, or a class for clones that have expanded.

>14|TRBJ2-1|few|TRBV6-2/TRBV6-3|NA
TGTGCCAGCCGTAACCGGCTCACTTACAATGAGCAGTTCTTC
CASRNRLTYNEQFF
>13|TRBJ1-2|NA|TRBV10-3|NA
TGTGCCATCACTATGGACAGCCTCAAGGGCTACACCTTC
CAITMDSLKGYTF
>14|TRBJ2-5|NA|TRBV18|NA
TGTGCCAGCTCACCTGACGGCTACCAAGAGACCCAGTACTTC
CASSPDGYQETQYF
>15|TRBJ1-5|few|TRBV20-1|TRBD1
TGCAGTGCTAGAAGCAGGGGGCTGAGCAATCAGCCCCAGCATTTT
CSARSRGLSNQPQHF
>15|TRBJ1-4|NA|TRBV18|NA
TGTGCCAGCTCACCACAGGCAGATACTAATGAAAAACTGTTTTTT
CASSPQADTNEKLFF
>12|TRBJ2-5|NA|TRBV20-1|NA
TGCAGTGCTGGACAGCGCCAAGAGACCCAGTACTTC
CSAGQRQETQYF
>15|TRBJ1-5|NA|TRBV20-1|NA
TGCAGTGCTAATTTTGCAGGGGACGGCAATCAGCCCCAGCATTTT
CSANFAGDGNQPQHF
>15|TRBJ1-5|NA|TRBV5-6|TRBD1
TGTGCCAGCAGCTTGGGGACAGGGGGGTGGCAGCCCCAGCATTTT
CASSLGTGGWQPQHF
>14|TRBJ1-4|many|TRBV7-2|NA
TGTGCCAGCAGCTACGGGGGAAGCAATGAAAAACTGTTTTTT
CASSYGGSNEKLFF
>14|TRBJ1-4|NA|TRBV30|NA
TGTGCCTGGAGTGGTATGACAACTAATGAAAAACTGTTTTTT
CAWSGMTTNEKLFF
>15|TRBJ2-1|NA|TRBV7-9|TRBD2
TGTGCCAGCAGTCTTCTAGCGGGGCCTTACAATGAGCAGTTCTTC
CASSLLAGPYNEQFF
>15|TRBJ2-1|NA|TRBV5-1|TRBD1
TGCGCCAGCAGCATCGGACAGGGAATCACGAATGAGCAGTTCTTC
CASSIGQGITNEQFF
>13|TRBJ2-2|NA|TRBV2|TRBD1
TGTGCCAGCAGTGACAGGGGGATCGGGGAGCTGTTTTTT
CASSDRGIGELFF
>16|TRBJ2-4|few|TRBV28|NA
TGTGCCAGCAGTTTAGTCCAAATCCCCTCCAAAAACATTCAGTACTTC
CASSLVQIPSKNIQYF
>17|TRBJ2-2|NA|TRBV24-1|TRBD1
TGTGCCACCAGTGATTCGGGACAGGGTGACAACACCGGGGAGCTGTTTTTT
CATSDSGQGDNTGELFF
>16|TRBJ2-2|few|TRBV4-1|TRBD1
TGCGCCAGCAGATGGGACAGGGGGCGGAACACCGGGGAGCTGTTTTTT
CASRWDRGRNTGELFF
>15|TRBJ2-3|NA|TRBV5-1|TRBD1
TGCGCCAGCAGCTTGGAAGGGGGCTGGACAGATACGCAGTATTTT
CASSLEGGWTDTQYF
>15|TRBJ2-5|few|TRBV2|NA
TGTGCCAGCAGTGGCGTGCGGGCGCCGGGGGAGACCCAGTACTTC
CASSGVRAPGETQYF
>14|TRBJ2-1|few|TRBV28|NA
TGTGCCAGCAGTCGGGGGCAGGGCCGGAATGAGCAGTTCTTC
CASSRGQGRNEQFF
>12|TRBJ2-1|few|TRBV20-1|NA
TGCAGTGCTGCCCGCGGCTACGTTGAGCAGTTCTTC
CSAARGYVEQFF
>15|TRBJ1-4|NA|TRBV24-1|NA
TGTGCCACCAGTGACATCCGGACCGAGGGGGGAAAACTGTTTTTT
CATSDIRTEGGKLFF